The present T cell receptor beta chain was sequenced within a study of T cell repertoires in cytomegalovirus infection. A single record per CDR3 protein comes from TCRdb applying MiXCR to the reads. In the table there are 900,000 to 950,000 distinct CDR3 sequences, around 30% of which are singletons. This clonotype was picked up a small number of times. Its antigen is unidentified. The source of this sequence is a human donor in good health (CMV status not recorded). Some clones in this sample may be carry-over from other donors' samples. This sample comprised cultured CD8+ T cells from PBMCs, obtained from culture after CMV antigen stimulation.

For the CDR3, the DNA is TGTGCCAGCAGCCCGGACAGGGTATTAGATCAGCCCCAGCATTTT. Residues: CASSPDRVLDQPQHF. The chain has TRBV3-1 and TRBJ1-5; 8 bases fit TRBD1. After removal of 4 bases from V and 5 bases from J, the junction contained 7 bases not matched to a gene. Germline loops: CDR1 LGHDT, CDR2 YNNKEL (reference sequence). The CDR3 covers 15 residues.